This record looks at one T cell receptor (beta chain) sequence and its context. Assignment of participants to cohorts was predicated upon participant-reported clinical history. In Cohort 3, a recovered donor had either two negative PCRs, clearance, or symptom resolution. This record comes from a study of blood T cell repertoires in COVID-19. Overall study: There were acute and convalescent COVID-19 samples, and they came from the United States, Italy and Spain.

The authors' processing: Reference gene primer amplification gave nucleated cell count estimates. TCRdb's table, derived via immunoSEQ multiplex PCR, lists solely in-frame clones and lacks some. V, J and clone size are those of that table, while D and trimming were read from the DNA. Among around 300,000 clones listed, nearly 90% were seen once. The germline V gene has CDR1 SGHTA and CDR2 FQGTGA. V lost 5 bases to trimming and J lost 1 base; unmatched junction nucleotides: 3. The CDR3 loop spans 15 amino acids. The V call is TRBV7-3, the J call TRBJ2-1, with TRBD1 matching over 9 bases. This clonotype was obtained from a woman between 25 and 40 years old who had recovered from COVID-19. Sequencing input: PBMCs or T cells enriched from blood (not recorded which). The CDR3 region is CASSLTGGSYNEQFF. Here the CDR3 DNA reads TGTGCCAGCAGCCTGACAGGGGGGTCCTACAATGAGCAGTTCTTC. The full variable domain, its missing parts supplied by reference TRBV7-3 and TRBJ2-1, is GAGVSQTPSNKVTEKGKYVELRCDPISGHTALYWYRQSLGQGPEFLIYFQGTGAADDSGLPNDRFFAVRPEGSVSTLKIQRTERGDSAVYLCASSLTGGSYNEQFFGPGTRLTVL.